Below, 2 T cell receptor beta chains from the same sample are listed, as sequenced in a study of blood T cells in healthy people across ages. Next came a second PCR, run for about 7 to 12 cycles, which used a sample-barcoded 5' primer along with a J-beta primer mix. MiXCR was run by TCRdb on the 5' RACE reads, yielding one entry per CDR3 protein. The repertoire holds about 1.1 million distinct CDR3 sequences, with 30% to 40% as singletons. The specimen was blood. These receptors were taken from a man aged 18 to 35 in good health.

This chain links TRBV12-3 or TRBV12-4 with TRBJ2-3; D call uncertain. The CDR3 runs to 15 residues. V lost 3 bases and J 3 bases, leaving 13 bases between the germline ends. CDR3 bases: TGTGCCAGCAGTTTGGGCCCGATTAGAACAGATACGCAGTATTTT. It codes for CASSLGPIRTDTQYF.

V is TRBV12-3 or TRBV12-4 and J is TRBJ2-2; TRBD1 agrees at 7 bases. Trimming at V came to 5 bases and at J to 6 bases, leaving 6 bases not matched to a gene. This CDR3 region has 14 residues. The CDR3 nucleotides are TGTGCCAGCAGTCGGGACAGACACCCCGGGGAGCTGTTTTTT. Translated: CASSRDRHPGELFF.